This T cell receptor (beta chain) emerged from a study of blood T cell repertoires in COVID-19. Background on the study: Material from acute and convalescent COVID-19 was sourced from the United States, Italy and Spain.

Sequenced by immunoSEQ multiplex PCR; TCRdb stores in-frame clones only, minus some. This sample has approximately 100,000 clones, with just under 95% found just once. The CDR3 totals 14 residues. The V gene's germline CDR1 is SEHNR and CDR2 FQNEAQ (reference sequence). Trimming took 2 bases from V and 3 from J; bases not matched to a gene: 3. This TCR derives from a man between 70 and 80 years old with acute or convalescent COVID-19. The sequencing sample was made of peripheral blood. The chain recombines TRBV7-9 with TRBJ1-2, with TRBD1 matching 7 bases. DNA for the CDR3: TGTGCCAGCAGCTTAACCGGGACAGACTATGGCTACACCTTC. Amino acid sequence: CASSLTGTDYGYTF.